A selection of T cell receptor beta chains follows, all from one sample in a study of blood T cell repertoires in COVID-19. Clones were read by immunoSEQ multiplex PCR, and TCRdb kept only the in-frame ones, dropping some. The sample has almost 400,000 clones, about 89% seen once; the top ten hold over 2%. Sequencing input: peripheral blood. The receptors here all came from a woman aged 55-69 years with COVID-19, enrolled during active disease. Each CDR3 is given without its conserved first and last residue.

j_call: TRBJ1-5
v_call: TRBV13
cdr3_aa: ASSLGAGQANQPQH

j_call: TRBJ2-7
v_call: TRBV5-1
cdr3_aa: ASSLRAGKSHSYEQY

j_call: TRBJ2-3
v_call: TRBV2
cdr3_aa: ASSTGTARTDTQY

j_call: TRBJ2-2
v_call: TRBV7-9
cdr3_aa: ASSLGTSADTGELF

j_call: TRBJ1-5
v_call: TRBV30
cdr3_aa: AWNAGANQPQH

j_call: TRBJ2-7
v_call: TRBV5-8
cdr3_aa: ASSLDAEYEQY

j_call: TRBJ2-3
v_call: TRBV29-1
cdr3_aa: SVGRGYRTDTQY

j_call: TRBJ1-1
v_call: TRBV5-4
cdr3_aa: ASSRGTGWANTEAF

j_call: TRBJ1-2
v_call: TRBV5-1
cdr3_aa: ASSPAAKTGGYGYT

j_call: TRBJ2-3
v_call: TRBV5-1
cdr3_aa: ASSLAGGRTDTQY

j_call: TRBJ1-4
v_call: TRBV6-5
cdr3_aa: ASSGGQVNEKLF

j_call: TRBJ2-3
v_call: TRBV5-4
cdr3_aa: ASSRSGGPYDTQY

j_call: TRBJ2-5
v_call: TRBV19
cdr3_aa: ASSMGGGAVETQY

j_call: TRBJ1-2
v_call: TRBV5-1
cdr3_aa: ASSMDREGGYT

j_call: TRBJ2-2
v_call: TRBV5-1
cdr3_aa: ASSAGTGNGELF

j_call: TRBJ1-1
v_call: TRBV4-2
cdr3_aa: ASRGMNTEAF

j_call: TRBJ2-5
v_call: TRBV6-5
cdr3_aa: ASRHRMEQETQY

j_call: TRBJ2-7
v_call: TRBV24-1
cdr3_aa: AIQSGGERDYEQY

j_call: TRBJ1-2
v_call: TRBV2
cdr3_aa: ASRVTGGGYT

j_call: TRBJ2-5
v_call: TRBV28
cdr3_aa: ASRRDLKETQY